The clone carrying this TCR beta chain was detected many times. The data derive from a study of neurological immune-mediated disorders. From the 5' RACE reads, TCRdb called clonotypes with MiXCR, one entry per CDR3 protein. The profile shows 18,000 or so distinct CDR3 sequences, about 10% of them singletons. V was cut by 4 bases and J by 0 bases, with 11 bases left in between. The CDR3 spans 15 residues. CDR1 is MGHDK and CDR2 is SYGVNS in the germline V gene. The rearrangement links TRBV25-1 to TRBJ2-3, with D possibly being TRBD2 (6 bases). The TCR sequence derives from a woman aged 50 to 65 in good health. Specimen: CD8+ T cells from blood. The CDR3 region has the DNA TGTGCCAGCAGTGCTGGGGACTTTAGCACAGATACGCAGTATTTT. This encodes CASSAGDFSTDTQYF.